This entry is about one T cell receptor (beta chain). Its antigen remains unknown. Assay used: immunoSEQ multiplex PCR; TCRdb lists only in-frame clones, some missing. The repertoire holds some 130,000 clones, with 75% to 90% as singletons. This entry comes from a study of T cell responses to AZD1222 COVID-19 vaccine. Study results and limitations: Of the AZD1222 recipients, only five to seven were seropositive at baseline.

Sequencing was performed on peripheral blood, taken on day 0 of AZD1222 vaccination. This sequence originates from an adult in good health.

In DNA form, the CDR3 reads TGTGCCAGCTCACCAACCGGGACAGGGGGTTCGCAGGGCAAAAACATTCAGTACTTC. Translated: CASSPTGTGGSQGKNIQYF. The chain joins TRBV18 to TRBJ2-4; 11 bases agree with TRBD1. Unmatched junction bases numbered 12, after V lost 2 bases and J lost 3 bases. CDR1 KGHSH and CDR2 LQKENI come from the germline V gene. The CDR3 extends over 19 amino acids.